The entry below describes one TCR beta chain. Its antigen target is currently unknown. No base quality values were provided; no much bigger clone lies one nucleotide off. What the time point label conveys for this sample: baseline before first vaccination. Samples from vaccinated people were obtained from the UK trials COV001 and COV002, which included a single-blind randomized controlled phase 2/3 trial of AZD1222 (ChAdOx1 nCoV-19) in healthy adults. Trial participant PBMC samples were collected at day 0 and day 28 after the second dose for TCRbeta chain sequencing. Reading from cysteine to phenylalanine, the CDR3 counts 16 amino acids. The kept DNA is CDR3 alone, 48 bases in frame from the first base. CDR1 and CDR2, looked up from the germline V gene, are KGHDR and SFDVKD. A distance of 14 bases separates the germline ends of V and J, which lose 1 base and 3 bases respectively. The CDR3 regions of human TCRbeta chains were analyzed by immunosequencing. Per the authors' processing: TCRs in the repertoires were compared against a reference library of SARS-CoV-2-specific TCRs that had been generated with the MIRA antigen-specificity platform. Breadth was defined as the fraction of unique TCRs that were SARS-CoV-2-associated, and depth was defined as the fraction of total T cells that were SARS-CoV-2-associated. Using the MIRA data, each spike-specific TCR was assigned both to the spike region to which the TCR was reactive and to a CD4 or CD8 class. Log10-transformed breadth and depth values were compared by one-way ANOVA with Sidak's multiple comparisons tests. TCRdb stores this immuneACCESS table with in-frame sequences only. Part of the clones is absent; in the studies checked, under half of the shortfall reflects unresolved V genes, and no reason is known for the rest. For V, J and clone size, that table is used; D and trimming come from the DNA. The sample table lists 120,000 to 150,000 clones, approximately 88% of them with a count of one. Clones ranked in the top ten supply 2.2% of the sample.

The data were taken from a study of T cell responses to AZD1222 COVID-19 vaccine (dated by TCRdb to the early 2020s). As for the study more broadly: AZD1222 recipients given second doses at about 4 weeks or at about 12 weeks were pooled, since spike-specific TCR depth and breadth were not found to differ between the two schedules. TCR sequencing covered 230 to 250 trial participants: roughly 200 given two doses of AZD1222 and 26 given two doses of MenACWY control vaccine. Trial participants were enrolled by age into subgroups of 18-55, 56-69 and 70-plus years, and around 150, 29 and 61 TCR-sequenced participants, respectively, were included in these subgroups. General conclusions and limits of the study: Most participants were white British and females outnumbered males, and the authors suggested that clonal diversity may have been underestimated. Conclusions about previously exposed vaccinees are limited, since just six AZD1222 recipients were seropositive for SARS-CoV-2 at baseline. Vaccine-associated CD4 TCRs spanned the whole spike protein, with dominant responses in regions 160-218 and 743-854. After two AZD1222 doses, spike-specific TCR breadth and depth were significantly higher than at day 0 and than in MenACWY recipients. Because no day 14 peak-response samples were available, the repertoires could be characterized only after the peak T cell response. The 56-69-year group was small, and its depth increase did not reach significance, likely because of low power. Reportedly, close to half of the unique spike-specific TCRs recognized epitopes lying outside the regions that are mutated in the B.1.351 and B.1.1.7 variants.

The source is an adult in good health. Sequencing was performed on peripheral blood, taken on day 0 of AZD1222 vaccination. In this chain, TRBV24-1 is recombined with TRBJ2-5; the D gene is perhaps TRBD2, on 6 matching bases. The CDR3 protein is CATSDLAFGGKETQYF. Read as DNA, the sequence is TGTGCCACCAGTGATTTAGCGTTCGGCGGGAAAGAGACCCAGTACTTC.